This TCR beta chain was captured by sequencing in a study of blood T cell repertoires in COVID-19. Whole-study context: Sites across the United States, Italy and Spain contributed samples from acute and convalescent COVID-19. T cells, B-cell-depleted T cells, or PBMCs supplied cDNA or gDNA.

Assay used: immunoSEQ multiplex PCR; TCRdb lists only in-frame clones, some missing. The data hold almost 250,000 clones, with around 87% observed a single time. Participants came from under 30 US areas, aged roughly 18 to 95 years. Symptom resolution, clearance, or two negative PCRs marked donors in Cohort 3 as recovered. Germline CDR1 is SGHAT and CDR2 is FQNNGV. The CDR3 spans 15 residues. J lost 6 bases, V lost 1 base, and 7 bases had no gene match. This receptor was taken from a woman in her 50s who had recovered from COVID-19. The chain joins TRBV11-2 to TRBJ2-3; 7 nucleotides match TRBD2. Sequencing was performed on PBMCs or T cells enriched from blood (not recorded which). CDR3 sequence reads: CASSLGTRLLDTQYF. The CDR3 DNA is TGTGCCAGCAGCTTAGGGACTAGATTATTGGATACGCAGTATTTT.